This TCR beta chain was recorded in a study of T-cell memory formation after mild COVID-19. This clonotype was counted between two and nine times. Its antigen is unidentified. TCRdb fed the 5' RACE reads into MiXCR, producing one record per CDR3 protein. The sample lists 150,000 to 200,000 distinct CDR3 sequences; around 13% were seen once. This CDR3 contains 16 residues. J gave up 1 base and V 0 bases, and 5 bases lay outside the gene matches. Per germline, CDR1 SGHRS and CDR2 YFSETQ. Study-wide results and caveats: For second-wave clones that peaked at day 37, SARS-CoV-2 specificity went unverified. Mainly CM and EM harbored the contracting CD4+ clones; mainly EMRA harbored the CD8+ ones.

The clonotype was recovered from a man aged 18 to 29 who had mild COVID-19 (a few samples of this study predate the infection). Cell type and time point are not known. V gene TRBV5-1 combines with J gene TRBJ2-5, with 8 bases identical to TRBD2. Sequencing was carried out using PBMCs or a T cell subset sorted from them (not recorded which). The CDR3 is CASSLVRGAVQETQYF. In DNA form, the CDR3 reads TGCGCCAGCAGCTTGGTGCGGGGGGCTGTCCAAGAGACCCAGTACTTC.